This TCR beta chain emerged from a study of breast tumors, draining lymph nodes, adjacent tissues. Findings of the study overall: Most tumor T cells seemingly derive from lymph node, then expand in tumor. Luminal-like breast cancer showed significantly greater tumor-nontumor repertoire similarity than basal-like breast cancer did. Tumor TCR diversity was below lymph nodes but above nontumor tissue.

TCRdb passed the multiplex PCR reads through MiXCR, listing each CDR3 protein once. This sample yields around 250,000 distinct CDR3 sequences, of which less than 40% are seen a single time; roughly 3.5% belongs to the top ten. In its sample, this clonotype was seen many times. No antigen is known for it. CDR3 length: 13 residues. Germline loops: CDR1 SGHNT, CDR2 YENEEA. The V gene lost 3 bases and the J gene lost 4 bases, with 7 bases spanning the gap. Samples came from axillary lymph nodes draining the breast cancer. The sequenced material came from axillary lymph node tissue. V usage is TRBV11-3 and J usage is TRBJ2-1; D is possibly TRBD1 (5 bases). The receptor was derived from a female donor with breast cancer. Some clones in this sample may be carry-over from other donors' samples. The CDR3: CASSLGQYNEQFF. The CDR3 coding sequence is TGTGCCAGCAGCTTGGGGCAGTACAATGAGCAGTTCTTC.